These T cell receptor beta chains were read from a single sample in a study of shared clonotypes between healthy human individuals. Using immunoSEQ multiplex PCR, the repertoire was profiled, and TCRdb retains in-frame clones only, with some absent. There are around 2,000,000 clones in the sample; over 85% occur only once, and roughly 1.1% lies in the top ten. Sequencing was performed on naive CD8+ T cells sorted from blood. Every receptor here comes from a man aged 18 to 35 in good health. Each CDR3 is given with its conserved first and last residue. D genes are given only for firm matches. Only part of the rows carry a size: once, few, many, or a class if the clone is expanded.

D: .
V: TRBV18
J: TRBJ2-3
size: .
CDR3: CASSLADQDTQYF
DNA: TGTGCCAGCTCCCTTGCGGACCAGGATACGCAGTATTTT

D: .
V: TRBV5-6
J: TRBJ2-5
size: .
CDR3: CASSTWGSGETQYF
DNA: TGTGCCAGCAGTACCTGGGGTTCCGGAGAGACCCAGTACTTC

D: .
V: TRBV6-6
J: TRBJ2-7
size: .
CDR3: CASSYSGSHEQYF
DNA: TGTGCCAGCAGTTATTCAGGTAGCCACGAGCAGTACTTC

D: .
V: TRBV2
J: TRBJ1-6
size: .
CDR3: CASSEGTSSKNSPLHF
DNA: TGTGCCAGCAGTGAAGGAACCAGCTCCAAAAATTCACCCCTCCACTTT

D: .
V: TRBV9
J: TRBJ2-7
size: .
CDR3: CASSPRSGTAGSYEQYF
DNA: TGTGCCAGCAGCCCCCGATCCGGGACGGCTGGCTCCTACGAGCAGTACTTC

D: .
V: TRBV6-5
J: TRBJ2-7
size: .
CDR3: CASSSLDYEQYF
DNA: TGTGCCAGCAGTTCATTAGACTACGAGCAGTACTTC

D: TRBD2
V: TRBV11-2
J: TRBJ2-5
size: once
CDR3: CASAEDVLAGQETQYF
DNA: TGTGCCAGCGCCGAGGACGTGCTAGCGGGACAAGAGACCCAGTACTTC

D: TRBD1
V: TRBV9
J: TRBJ2-7
size: .
CDR3: CASSVGTGGLYEQYF
DNA: TGTGCCAGCAGCGTCGGGACAGGGGGGCTCTACGAGCAGTACTTC

D: .
V: TRBV27
J: TRBJ2-2
size: .
CDR3: CASSLPLGAGITGELFF
DNA: TGTGCCAGCAGTTTACCTTTAGGCGCAGGGATCACCGGGGAGCTGTTTTTT

D: TRBD1
V: TRBV27
J: TRBJ1-2
size: .
CDR3: CASSLGPGTGDLNYGYTF
DNA: TGTGCCAGCAGTTTGGGTCCCGGGACAGGCGACCTTAACTATGGCTACACCTTC

D: TRBD2
V: TRBV4-1
J: TRBJ2-7
size: .
CDR3: CASSQPLGSGRETYEQYF
DNA: TGCGCCAGCAGCCAGCCCCTTGGGAGCGGGAGAGAAACCTACGAGCAGTACTTC

D: .
V: TRBV10-2
J: TRBJ2-7
size: .
CDR3: CASSESTGYEQYF
DNA: TGCGCCAGCAGTGAGTCGACGGGCTACGAGCAGTACTTC

D: TRBD2
V: TRBV2
J: TRBJ2-2
size: .
CDR3: CASSLAGGYTGELFF
DNA: TGTGCCAGCAGCCTAGCGGGGGGGTACACCGGGGAGCTGTTTTTT

D: TRBD2
V: TRBV12-5
J: TRBJ2-1
size: .
CDR3: CASGGLADLDNEQFF
DNA: TGTGCTAGTGGTGGACTAGCGGACTTAGACAATGAGCAGTTCTTC

D: .
V: TRBV5-1
J: TRBJ2-3
size: .
CDR3: CASQGLPGSTDTQYF
DNA: TGCGCCAGCCAGGGGCTGCCAGGGAGCACAGATACGCAGTATTTT

D: .
V: TRBV7-2
J: TRBJ1-1
size: .
CDR3: CASQVRAASVTEAFF
DNA: TGTGCCAGTCAGGTACGGGCGGCCTCCGTGACTGAAGCTTTCTTT

D: .
V: TRBV2
J: TRBJ1-5
size: .
CDR3: CASSGGREGNQPQHF
DNA: TGTGCCAGCAGCGGGGGCAGGGAAGGCAATCAGCCCCAGCATTTT

D: .
V: TRBV27
J: TRBJ2-3
size: .
CDR3: CASSLIGGRDTQYF
DNA: TGTGCCAGCAGCCTTATCGGGGGCCGTGATACGCAGTATTTT

D: TRBD2
V: TRBV10-3
J: TRBJ2-3
size: .
CDR3: CAISSGTSGSDTQYF
DNA: TGTGCCATCAGTTCCGGGACTAGCGGATCAGATACGCAGTATTTT

D: .
V: TRBV7-8
J: TRBJ1-1
size: .
CDR3: CASSLALLGPRNTEAFF
DNA: TGTGCCAGCAGCTTAGCGTTGCTGGGACCCAGGAACACTGAAGCTTTCTTT

D: .
V: TRBV10-3
J: TRBJ1-5
size: .
CDR3: CAISESTGNQPQHF
DNA: TGTGCCATCAGTGAGTCGACGGGCAATCAGCCCCAGCATTTT

D: TRBD1
V: TRBV13
J: TRBJ1-1
size: .
CDR3: CASSFDRGLDSRSLNTEAFF
DNA: TGTGCCAGCAGCTTTGACAGGGGGCTGGATTCACGCTCTTTGAACACTGAAGCTTTCTTT

D: .
V: TRBV2
J: TRBJ1-2
size: .
CDR3: CASSGPRQGAGYTF
DNA: TGTGCCAGCAGTGGACCGCGGCAGGGAGCTGGCTACACCTTC

D: .
V: TRBV6-6
J: TRBJ2-7
size: .
CDR3: CATKPQTTYEQYF
DNA: TGTGCCACCAAACCACAGACGACCTACGAGCAGTACTTC

D: TRBD2
V: TRBV9
J: TRBJ2-2
size: .
CDR3: CASNGAGSVPGELFF
DNA: TGTGCCAGCAACGGAGCGGGATCAGTTCCCGGGGAGCTGTTTTTT